This T cell receptor (beta chain) came from a study of blood T cells in healthy people across ages. General observations from the study: Per million T cells, TCR beta diversity dropped about linearly as age rose. Long-lived donors carried more naive CD4+ cells and greater diversity than aged donors.

The CDR3 extends over 14 amino acids. Trimming took 5 bases from V and 3 from J, leaving 11 bases between them. Germline lookup yields CDR1 KGHSH and CDR2 LQKENI. Alongside a J-beta primer mix, a sample-barcoded 5' primer served in a second PCR lasting about 7 to 12 cycles. All cDNA molecules were each tagged by a template-switch adaptor with 12 random nucleotides. One entry per CDR3 protein results from TCRdb running MiXCR on the 5' RACE reads. Of about 400,000 distinct CDR3 sequences detected, about 52% appear once; the ten largest clones hold 45% to 65%. Comments on this clonotype: Its antigen is currently unknown.

Sequences were obtained from blood. The clonotype originates from a man between 60 and 70 years old in good health. V and J are TRBV18 and TRBJ1-5; D is unclear. The CDR3 bases are TGTGCCAGCTCAGATTGGGCGGACAATCAGCCCCAGCATTTT. This codes for CASSDWADNQPQHF.